Following are 23 T cell receptor beta chains from one sample sequenced in a study of T cells after yellow fever vaccination. From the 5' RACE reads, TCRdb called clonotypes with MiXCR, one entry per CDR3 protein. The sample holds 450,000 to 650,000 distinct CDR3 sequences, 13% seen once. Sequences were derived from PBMCs, sampled on the day of the yellow fever booster vaccination. These receptors came from a man younger than 40 who received the YFV17D yellow fever vaccine.

The rearrangement links TRBV29-1 to TRBJ2-7, with TRBD1 matching over 9 bases. Trimming removed 7 bases from V and 2 bases from J; junction bases left unmatched: 12. The CDR3 has 15 amino acids. Germline lookup yields CDR1 SQVTM and CDR2 ANQGSEA. CDR3: CSGITGTGRAYEQYF. Here the CDR3 DNA reads TGCAGCGGTATAACCGGGACAGGGAGAGCCTACGAGCAGTACTTC.

The chain combines TRBV27 with TRBJ1-6, with D possibly being TRBD1 (5 bases). From germline, CDR1 is MNHEY and CDR2 SMNVEV (reference sequence). This CDR3 has 11 amino acids. Trimming took off 7 bases at V and 13 bases at J, with 11 bases between the two ends. The DNA for the CDR3 is TGTGCCAGCACGCGGTCAGGGCCCCTCCACTTT. Its protein is CASTRSGPLHF.

This clonotype has more than one count but fewer than ten. The chain combines TRBV7-8 with TRBJ2-2, with D unclear. Germline V gene sequence: CDR1 SGHVS, CDR2 FQNEAQ. CDR3 length: 13 residues. V was pared by 2 bases and J by 8 bases, with 9 bases between. The CDR3 loop is CASSLLGLGELFF. In nucleotides, the CDR3 is TGTGCCAGCAGCTTACTGGGGTTGGGGGAGCTGTTTTTT.

This chain links TRBV9 with TRBJ2-7; TRBD2 aligns across 7 bases. Germline trimming cut 4 bases from V and 7 bases from J; bases unmatched to any gene: 17. The germline gives CDR1 SGDLS, CDR2 YYNGEE. The CDR3 consists of 16 residues. The DNA for the CDR3 is TGTGCCAGCAGCCCCAAGGCGAACGGGAGGATCTGGGAGCAGTACTTC. Its translation is CASSPKANGRIWEQYF.

The rearrangement joins TRBV2 to TRBJ2-1, with 7 positions matching TRBD1. Unmatched junction bases numbered 12, after V lost 6 bases and J lost 4 bases. The CDR3 sequence is 16 residues long. Germline V gene sequence: CDR1 SNHLY, CDR2 FYNNEI. The CDR3 DNA reads TGTGCCAGCAGCCAATTCAGGGGGACAGTATACAATGAGCAGTTCTTC. It translates to CASSQFRGTVYNEQFF.

Comments on this clonotype: At one boundary the junction diverges from the germline segment, which might be a read error. V usage is TRBV7-2 and J usage is TRBJ1-3, with unresolved D. The length of the CDR3 is 15 residues. The germline V gene has CDR1 SGHTA and CDR2 FQGNSA. The CDR3 region is CDSSLDFHSGNTIYF. DNA for the CDR3: TGTGACAGCAGCTTAGATTTCCACTCTGGAAACACCATATATTTT.

This clonotype was detected many times. The junction departs from the called germline gene at one end, perhaps through a read error. The chain is built from TRBV5-1 and TRBJ1-1; 10 nucleotides align to TRBD1. Germline values: CDR1 SGHRS, CDR2 YFSETQ. This CDR3 comprises 13 residues. The CDR3 coding sequence is TGTGCCAGCAGCTGGACAGGGGGCACTGAAGCTTTCTTT. It yields the protein CASSWTGGTEAFF.

This clonotype was counted between two and nine times. The J gene is TRBJ2-1, the V gene TRBV7-3; 15 bases are shared with TRBD2. Germline loops: CDR1 SGHTA, CDR2 FQGTGA. The CDR3 contains 15 residues. V lost 5 bases to trimming and J lost 9 bases; unmatched junction nucleotides: 5. DNA of the CDR3: TGTGCCAGCAGCCCAGGGACTAGCGGGAGGAGTGAGCAGTTCTTC. Residues: CASSPGTSGRSEQFF.

This clonotype was counted a few times. This chain connects TRBV12-3 or TRBV12-4 to TRBJ2-3, with TRBD1 identical over 12 bases. The junction had 5 bases not matched to a gene; V was cut back by 6 bases and J by 4 bases. The CDR3 has 15 residues. CDR3 nucleotide sequence: TGTGCCAGCAGACGGGACAGGGGGCTCGCAGATACGCAGTATTTT. Protein sequence: CASRRDRGLADTQYF.

This clonotype was observed a handful of times. The chain recombines TRBV4-3 with TRBJ2-3; the D is unclear. The CDR3 length is 17 residues. CDR1 is LGHNA, CDR2 YSLEER, per germline. The germline V and J ends were trimmed by 0 bases and 4 bases, with 17 bases remaining between them. The DNA for the CDR3 is TGCGCCAGCAGCCAAGATGGTGTAGGTGATTTGCCAGATACGCAGTATTTT. Protein sequence: CASSQDGVGDLPDTQYF.

The V and J genes are TRBV9 and TRBJ2-7, with TRBD2 matching over 7 bases. The CDR3 is 16 residues long. The junction had 9 bases not matched to a gene; V was cut back by 3 bases and J by 0 bases. CDR1 and CDR2 from the germline V gene are SGDLS and YYNGEE. The DNA of the CDR3 is TGTGCCAGCAGCGCAGGTCGCGGGAGTTTCTCCTACGAGCAGTACTTC. Its protein product is CASSAGRGSFSYEQYF.

This rearrangement joins TRBV28 to TRBJ1-6; D not certain. Germline CDR1 is MDHEN and CDR2 is SYDVKM. This CDR3 comprises 14 residues. V was shortened by 2 bases and J by 7 bases, with 9 bases between the two germline ends. The CDR3 bases are TGTGCCAGCAGTTTACCTGGGTGGAATTCACCCCTCCACTTT. As protein: CASSLPGWNSPLHF.

The chain carries TRBV11-2 and TRBJ2-3; 9 bases line up with TRBD2. CDR1 is SGHAT, CDR2 FQNNGV, per germline. The CDR3 runs to 18 residues. Trimming removed 4 bases from V and 5 bases from J; junction bases left unmatched: 16. CDR3 in amino acids: CASSSSRLAGFFRDTQYF. Here the CDR3 DNA reads TGTGCCAGCAGCTCATCTAGGCTAGCGGGATTCTTCCGAGATACGCAGTATTTT.

This clonotype was found a few times. The chain uses TRBV6-2 or TRBV6-3 and TRBJ2-7; 8 bases align to TRBD2. Germline loops: CDR1 MNHEY, CDR2 SVGEGT. V shed 7 bases, J shed 6 bases, and the junction held 14 bases outside the gene matches. The CDR3 extends over 15 amino acids. The CDR3 DNA reads as TGTGCCAGCACCCCGGCGAGTAGCGGGAACAGCGAGCAGTACTTC. This translates into CASTPASSGNSEQYF.

This sequence joins TRBV7-8 and TRBJ2-2, with D possibly TRBD1 on 5 matching bases. Looked up from germline, CDR1 is SGHVS and CDR2 is FQNEAQ. This CDR3 spans 15 amino acids. V was clipped by 5 bases and J by 5 bases, with 15 bases between them. The DNA of the CDR3 is TGTGCCAGCAGCCTGTATGGCCCAGGGACCGGGGAGCTGTTTTTT. Translated: CASSLYGPGTGELFF.

This clonotype occurred a few times. The chain carries TRBV3-1 and TRBJ1-4; D not resolved. From germline, CDR1 is LGHDT and CDR2 YNNKEL (reference sequence). V lost 3 bases and J lost 12, with 11 bases in between. The CDR3 spans 12 residues. The CDR3 here is CASSHLEGQLFF. The DNA for the CDR3 is TGTGCCAGCAGCCATTTGGAAGGGCAACTGTTTTTT.

This clonotype was seen a handful of times. V and J are TRBV21-1 and TRBJ2-1. TRBV21-1 is a documented pseudogene. The length of the CDR3 is 14 residues. For the CDR3, the DNA is TGTGCCAGCAGCACGTACTTACCCGACAATGAGCAGTTCTTC. It codes for CASSTYLPDNEQFF.

This clonotype came up many times. V and J are TRBV7-8 and TRBJ2-2; D unresolved. V was pared by 3 bases and J by 0 bases, with 2 bases between. From germline, CDR1 is SGHVS and CDR2 FQNEAQ. The CDR3 length is 13 residues. The CDR3 loop is CASSFANTGELFF. The CDR3 nucleotides read TGTGCCAGCAGCTTTGCGAACACCGGGGAGCTGTTTTTT.

This clonotype has more than one count but fewer than ten. The chain recombines TRBV19 with TRBJ2-5; D gene ambiguous. V lost 4 bases and J 5 bases, leaving 11 bases between the germline ends. CDR1 is LNHDA, CDR2 SQIVND, per germline (reference sequence). The CDR3 covers 13 residues. CDR3 in amino acids: CASSTGRMETQYF. CDR3 nucleotides: TGTGCCAGTAGTACGGGCCGGATGGAGACCCAGTACTTC.

The sample holds a few counts of this clonotype. This chain connects TRBV6-5 to TRBJ2-7, with a weak D call TRBD2 (6 bases). The CDR3 loop spans 16 amino acids. The V gene lost 5 bases and the J gene lost 2 bases, with 19 bases spanning the gap. Germline CDR1 and CDR2: MNHEY and SVGAGI. Written as DNA, the CDR3 is TGTGCCAGCAGTCCCGGAGGGCCCCCTAGGACCTACGAGCAGTACTTC. Translation: CASSPGGPPRTYEQYF.

This chain connects TRBV6-5 to TRBJ1-5; possibly TRBD1 for D (5 bases). V dropped 2 bases and J dropped 4 bases, with 15 bases sitting between them. This CDR3 has 16 amino acids. The germline V gene has CDR1 MNHEY and CDR2 SVGAGI. The CDR3: CASSYTGPALNQPQHF. CDR3 nucleotides: TGTGCCAGCAGTTACACGGGGCCAGCCCTAAATCAGCCCCAGCATTTT.

This clonotype has just a few counts. The chain couples TRBV4-3 to TRBJ2-2; no definite D call. The germline gives CDR1 LGHNA, CDR2 YSLEER. Trimming shortened V by 1 base and J by 8 bases, and 8 bases separated the two germline ends. The CDR3 runs to 13 residues. CDR3 protein: CASSQARGGELFF. In DNA form, the CDR3 reads TGCGCCAGCAGCCAAGCTCGTGGGGGGGAGCTGTTTTTT.

The chain carries TRBV7-6 and TRBJ2-1; D is unresolved. The CDR3 covers 13 residues. Germline V gives CDR1 SGHVS, CDR2 FNYEAQ. V lost 0 bases, J lost 8 bases, and 8 bases lay in between. CDR3 sequence reads: CASSLALGDEQFF. CDR3 nucleotides: TGTGCCAGCAGCTTAGCTTTGGGTGATGAGCAGTTCTTC.